This entry lists 16 T cell receptor beta chains sequenced from one sample in a study of blood T cell repertoires in COVID-19. The assay was immunoSEQ multiplex PCR, and TCRdb's table has in-frame clones only and misses some. In the table there are approximately 250,000 clones, around 90% of which are singletons. The sample was peripheral blood. These TCRs come from a man aged 25 to 40 with COVID-19, enrolled during active disease.

The rearrangement uses TRBV27 and TRBJ1-5; 7 nucleotides match TRBD1. V dropped 4 bases and J dropped 5; count of bases not matched to a gene: 5. Germline CDR1 is MNHEY and CDR2 is SMNVEV (reference sequence). The CDR3 is made up of 14 amino acids. CDR3 sequence (DNA): TGTGCCAGCAGTTCGCTACAGGGGCATCAGCCCCAGCATTTT. Translated, it gives CASSSLQGHQPQHF.

V is TRBV5-1 and J is TRBJ2-5, with a possible D match to TRBD1 (5 bases). Trimming removed 0 bases at V and 1 base at J, with 7 bases between. The germline gives CDR1 SGHRS, CDR2 YFSETQ. The CDR3 extends over 14 amino acids. The CDR3 DNA is TGCGCCAGCAGCTTGGCGCAGGGCCAAGAGACCCAGTACTTC. Protein sequence: CASSLAQGQETQYF.

The chain has TRBV30 and TRBJ1-2; TRBD1 aligns across 7 bases. The ends lost 0 bases at V and 4 bases at J; junction bases unmatched: 14. The CDR3 contains 17 residues. Germline V gene lookup returns CDR1 GTSNPN and CDR2 SVGIG (reference sequence). CDR3 sequence: CAWSVSQKGGKGYGYTF. The CDR3 DNA is TGTGCCTGGAGTGTATCCCAAAAAGGGGGCAAGGGCTATGGCTACACCTTC.

This chain links TRBV5-6 with TRBJ2-3; no firm D call. Germline CDR1 and CDR2: SGHDT and YYEEEE. The CDR3 totals 14 residues. Trimming removed 4 bases at V and 1 base at J, with 10 bases between. The CDR3: CASSLTAGTDTQYF. CDR3 in DNA: TGTGCCAGCAGCCTGACTGCCGGCACAGATACGCAGTATTTT.

The V call is TRBV28, the J call TRBJ1-5; no reliable D call. The germline V gene encodes CDR1 MDHEN and CDR2 SYDVKM. The CDR3 spans 12 residues. Trimming removed 6 bases from V and 1 base from J, with 4 bases in between. For the CDR3, the DNA is TGTGCCAGCAGGGAGAGCAATCAGCCCCAGCATTTT. This encodes CASRESNQPQHF. Full variable domain (outside the CDR3, taken from reference TRBV28 and TRBJ1-5): DVKVTQSSRYLVKRTGEKVFLECVQDMDHENMFWYRQDPGLGLRLIYFSYDVKMKEKGDIPEGYSVSREKKERFSLILESASTNQTSMYLCASRESNQPQHFGDGTRLSIL.

The CDR3 region has the DNA TGTGCCAGCTCGAAACTAGCGGGGGGGACCTCTGGGGCCAACGTCCTGACTTTC. Its protein is CASSKLAGGTSGANVLTF. This chain links TRBV18 with TRBJ2-6, with 13 bases matching TRBD2. The junction had 5 bases not matched to a gene; V was cut back by 6 bases and J by 0 bases. Germline CDR1 reads KGHSH; CDR2 reads LQKENI. The CDR3 extends over 18 amino acids.

The genes are TRBV28 and TRBJ2-1, with 9 bases identical to TRBD1. The V gene end was trimmed by 6 bases and the J gene end by 7 bases; junction bases not matched to a gene: 16. Germline V gene sequence: CDR1 MDHEN, CDR2 SYDVKM. This CDR3 region has 17 residues. CDR3 region: CASSWLPGTGWVNEQFF. The CDR3 bases are TGTGCCAGCAGCTGGCTTCCCGGGACAGGGTGGGTGAATGAGCAGTTCTTC. Using reference TRBV28 and TRBJ2-1 for the parts outside the CDR3, the full variable domain is DVKVTQSSRYLVKRTGEKVFLECVQDMDHENMFWYRQDPGLGLRLIYFSYDVKMKEKGDIPEGYSVSREKKERFSLILESASTNQTSMYLCASSWLPGTGWVNEQFFGPGTRLTVL.

The V call is TRBV9, the J call TRBJ2-5; possible D gene TRBD1, 6 bases. Trimming removed 0 bases from V and 2 bases from J, with 11 bases in between. The CDR3 runs 15 residues. CDR1 is SGDLS, CDR2 YYNGEE, per germline. The CDR3 DNA sequence: TGTGCCAGCAGCGTAGACGGACAGTCTCAAGAGACCCAGTACTTC. Translating gives CASSVDGQSQETQYF.

V is TRBV4-1 and J is TRBJ1-5; weak D call: TRBD1 (6 bases). The germline V gene encodes CDR1 MGHRA and CDR2 YSYEKL. The ends were cut back, 9 bases at V and 0 bases at J, with 18 bases in the middle. This CDR3 contains 16 residues. The CDR3 spells CASRNRVGSSNQPQHF. The CDR3 nucleotides read TGCGCCAGTCGAAACAGGGTTGGGAGTAGCAATCAGCCCCAGCATTTT.

The V and J genes are TRBV4-2 and TRBJ1-5, with D possibly being TRBD1 (6 bases). This CDR3 is 15 amino acids long. The V end was cut by 2 bases, the J end by 0 bases, with 8 bases between. Germline CDR1 is LGHNA and CDR2 is YNFKEQ. The CDR3 loop is CASSQNRVSNQPQHF. In DNA, the CDR3 is TGTGCCAGCAGCCAAAACAGGGTTAGCAATCAGCCCCAGCATTTT.

This chain connects TRBV4-1 to TRBJ2-5; TRBD1 agrees at 7 bases. This CDR3 has 18 amino acids. The V gene's germline CDR1 is MGHRA and CDR2 YSYEKL. V trimming: 0 bases; J trimming: 1 base; junction bases outside the gene matches: 11. CDR3 sequence reads: CASSQDELWSGGQETQYF. CDR3 sequence (DNA): TGCGCCAGCAGCCAAGATGAGCTTTGGTCAGGGGGCCAAGAGACCCAGTACTTC.

The chain joins TRBV6-5 to TRBJ2-7; D is unclear. The V gene lost 8 bases and the J gene lost 2 bases, with 10 bases spanning the gap. Germline V gives CDR1 MNHEY, CDR2 SVGAGI. The CDR3 is made up of 12 amino acids. The DNA for the CDR3 is TGTGCCAGCGGTCTGCCGGCCTACGAGCAGTACTTC. This translates into CASGLPAYEQYF.

The J gene is TRBJ2-1, the V gene TRBV3-1 (or the pseudogene TRBV3-2), with TRBD2 matching over 11 bases. V dropped 3 bases and J dropped 11; count of bases not matched to a gene: 6. The CDR3 sequence is 14 residues long. Germline V gene sequence: CDR1 LGHDT, CDR2 YNNKEL (reference sequence). The DNA of the CDR3 is TGTGCCAGCAGCCATAGCGGGGGGGGCCAGAAGCAGTTCTTC. Translating gives CASSHSGGGQKQFF.

The chain carries TRBV6-5 and TRBJ2-3; D ambiguous. Germline V gene lookup returns CDR1 MNHEY and CDR2 SVGAGI. CDR3 size: 14 residues. V lost 6 bases to trimming and J lost 7 bases, with 17 bases between them. CDR3 nucleotides: TGTGCCAGCAGGGGCATGTCCTTGTCCTATACGCAGTATTTT. As protein: CASRGMSLSYTQYF.

The chain links TRBV7-9 to TRBJ1-5, with a weak D call TRBD1 (6 bases). This CDR3 has 15 residues. V gave up 4 bases and J gave up 0 bases, with 10 bases separating them. Per the germline V gene, CDR1 is SEHNR and CDR2 is FQNEAQ (reference sequence). Written as DNA, the CDR3 is TGTGCCAGCAGCTCTTTACAGGGTAGCAATCAGCCCCAGCATTTT. This translates into CASSSLQGSNQPQHF.

The rearrangement links TRBV28 to TRBJ1-2; 7 positions agree with TRBD1. The J segment lost 5 bases and the V segment lost 6 bases, leaving 9 bases of the junction unmatched. The length of the CDR3 is 14 residues. Germline-derived CDR1 and CDR2 are MDHEN and SYDVKM. CDR3: CASSRGQAVYGYTF. The CDR3 DNA is TGTGCCAGCAGCCGTGGACAGGCGGTATATGGCTACACCTTC.